This T cell receptor beta chain was recorded in a study of blood T cell repertoires in COVID-19. Whole-study context: Samples representing acute and convalescent COVID-19 were sourced from the United States, Italy and Spain.

Using immunoSEQ multiplex PCR, the repertoire was profiled, and TCRdb retains in-frame clones only, with some absent. The sample carries about 19,000 clones, 87% recorded once. V was clipped by 5 bases and J by 6 bases; unmatched bases: 10. CDR3 size: 15 residues. Germline loops: CDR1 SGHTA, CDR2 FQGTGA. This chain links TRBV7-3 with TRBJ2-1; 7 bases fit TRBD2. This TCR was sampled from a human donor in a cohort sampled during active COVID-19. The donor label of this sample is uncertain. Sequencing was done on a sample of peripheral blood. CDR3 sequence reads: CASSLLGRASNEQFF. CDR3 DNA sequence: TGTGCCAGCAGCCTTTTAGGGAGGGCAAGCAATGAGCAGTTCTTC. The full variable domain, in which reference TRBV7-3 and TRBJ2-1 provide the parts outside the CDR3, is GAGVSQTPSNKVTEKGKYVELRCDPISGHTALYWYRQSLGQGPEFLIYFQGTGAADDSGLPNDRFFAVRPEGSVSTLKIQRTERGDSAVYLCASSLLGRASNEQFFGPGTRLTVL.